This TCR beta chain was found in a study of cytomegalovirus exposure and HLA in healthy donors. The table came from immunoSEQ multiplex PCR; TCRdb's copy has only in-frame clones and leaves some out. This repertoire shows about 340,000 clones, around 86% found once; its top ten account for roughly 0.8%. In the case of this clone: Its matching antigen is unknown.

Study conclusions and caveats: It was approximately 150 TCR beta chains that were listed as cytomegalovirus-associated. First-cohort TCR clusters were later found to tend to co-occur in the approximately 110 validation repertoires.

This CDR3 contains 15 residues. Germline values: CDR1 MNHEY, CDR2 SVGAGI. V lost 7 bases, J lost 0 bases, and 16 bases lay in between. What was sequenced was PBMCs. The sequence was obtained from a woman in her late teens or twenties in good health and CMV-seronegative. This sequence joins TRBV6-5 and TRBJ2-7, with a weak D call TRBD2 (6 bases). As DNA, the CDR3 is TGTGCCAGCAAAATGGAGGGACTCAACTCCTACGAGCAGTACTTC. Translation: CASKMEGLNSYEQYF.